The entry that follows covers one T cell receptor (beta chain) sequence. The table came from immunoSEQ multiplex PCR; TCRdb's copy has only in-frame clones and leaves some out. This sample has over 100,000 clones; more than 85% occur once, and the top ten carry less than 4.5%. The data originate from a study of blood T cell repertoires in COVID-19. On the study more broadly: T cells, B-cell-depleted T cells, or PBMCs provided the cDNA or gDNA that served as material.

Sequencing was done on a sample of peripheral blood. The TCR originated in a man aged 60 to 69 with COVID-19, enrolled during active disease.

This chain's CDR3 is CASSPQVAWIRKSRGGYTF. CDR3 DNA sequence: TGTGCCAGCAGCCCTCAGGTCGCCTGGATCCGCAAATCTAGGGGTGGCTACACCTTC. This chain uses TRBV7-2 with TRBJ1-2; TRBD1 might be the D (5 bases). Germline V lookup: CDR1 SGHTA, CDR2 FQGNSA. CDR3 length: 19 residues. V was clipped by 5 bases and J by 7 bases, with 32 bases between them.